Listed below are T cell receptor beta chains from one sample, sequenced in a study of cytomegalovirus exposure and HLA in healthy donors. Libraries were prepared by immunoSEQ multiplex PCR; TCRdb keeps only in-frame clonotypes and omits some of them. The sample carries roughly 120,000 clones, 86% recorded once. What was sequenced was PBMCs. All receptors derive from a man aged 18 to 30 in good health and CMV-seronegative. Both conserved end residues are part of each CDR3. D genes are given only for firm matches. A clone size is listed for some rows: how often the clone was seen (once, few, many), or a class if it is expanded.

clone size	V gene	D gene	CDR3 length	J gene	CDR3 protein	CDR3 DNA
NA	TRBV13	NA	16	TRBJ2-7	CASSPGSVSLSYEQYF	TGTGCCAGCAGCCCCGGTTCGGTTTCCTTATCCTACGAGCAGTACTTC
NA	TRBV6-5	NA	15	TRBJ1-1	CASSYGRGTSTEAFF	TGTGCCAGCAGTTACGGGAGGGGGACGAGCACTGAAGCTTTCTTT
NA	TRBV7-8	TRBD1	17	TRBJ1-4	CASSLGAVDRGGEKLFF	TGTGCCAGCAGCTTGGGAGCGGTTGACAGGGGGGGTGAAAAACTGTTTTTT
NA	TRBV20-1	NA	11	TRBJ1-1	CSAPRGTEAFF	TGCAGTGCCCCCAGGGGCACTGAAGCTTTCTTT
NA	TRBV4-2	NA	13	TRBJ2-7	CASSQELYHEQYF	TGTGCCAGCAGCCAAGAACTTTACCACGAGCAGTACTTC
NA	TRBV15	TRBD1	19	TRBJ1-3	CATSRDPHRGRYPGNTIYF	TGTGCCACCAGCAGAGATCCCCACAGGGGGCGGTATCCTGGAAACACCATATATTTT
NA	TRBV6-6	TRBD2	16	TRBJ2-1	CASSYSSGRFNNEQFF	TGTGCCAGCAGTTACTCGAGCGGGAGATTTAACAATGAGCAGTTCTTC
NA	TRBV6-5	NA	14	TRBJ2-7	CASSPSSPRYEQYF	TGTGCCAGCAGTCCTTCTAGCCCCAGGTACGAGCAGTACTTC
NA	TRBV27	NA	14	TRBJ2-3	CASSFLQGGDTQYF	TGTGCCAGCAGTTTCTTACAGGGGGGGGATACGCAGTATTTT
NA	TRBV7-9	TRBD1	17	TRBJ2-7	CASSSIRIRDRGYEQYF	TGTGCCAGCAGCTCAATAAGGATTCGGGACAGGGGGTACGAGCAGTACTTC
NA	TRBV5-1	TRBD1	14	TRBJ1-4	CASSLGGVDEKLFF	TGCGCCAGCAGCTTAGGGGGCGTCGATGAAAAACTGTTTTTT
NA	TRBV9	NA	13	TRBJ2-5	CASSVDPIQTQYF	TGTGCCAGCAGCGTAGACCCTATTCAGACCCAGTACTTC
NA	TRBV25-1	NA	15	TRBJ1-5	CASSGNRNSNQPQHF	TGTGCCAGCAGTGGGAACAGGAATAGCAATCAGCCCCAGCATTTT
NA	TRBV5-1	TRBD1	17	TRBJ2-7	CASSLDAPGQGVGEQYF	TGCGCCAGCAGCTTGGACGCGCCGGGACAGGGTGTGGGGGAGCAGTACTTC
NA	TRBV9	NA	13	TRBJ2-1	CASSVDLAQEQFF	TGTGCCAGCAGCGTAGACTTAGCGCAAGAGCAGTTCTTC
NA	TRBV5-6	TRBD1	15	TRBJ1-1	CASSLTGTGNTEAFF	TGTGCCAGCAGCCTGACCGGGACAGGGAACACTGAAGCTTTCTTT
NA	TRBV5-1	NA	15	TRBJ1-3	CASSADRISGNTIYF	TGCGCCAGCAGCGCGGACAGAATCTCTGGAAACACCATATATTTT
NA	TRBV6-1	TRBD2	19	TRBJ2-3	CASSELASGGSTPPDTQYF	TGTGCCAGCAGTGAGCTAGCTAGCGGGGGGTCCACCCCCCCAGATACGCAGTATTTT
NA	TRBV13	NA	15	TRBJ2-7	CASSLGRTLSYEQYF	TGTGCCAGCAGCTTAGGACGGACTCTATCCTACGAGCAGTACTTC
NA	TRBV28	NA	13	TRBJ1-2	CASNPPGLYGYTF	TGTGCCAGCAACCCACCAGGGCTCTATGGCTACACCTTC
NA	TRBV18	NA	15	TRBJ2-3	CASSQRKGTTDTQYF	TGTGCCAGCTCACAGCGGAAGGGTACCACAGATACGCAGTATTTT
NA	TRBV19	NA	11	TRBJ2-5	CASQASETQYF	TGTGCCAGTCAAGCGTCCGAGACCCAGTACTTC
few	TRBV13	NA	16	TRBJ1-2	CASSLGTGELSYGYTF	TGTGCCAGCAGCTTAGGGACAGGAGAACTTTCGTATGGCTACACCTTC
NA	TRBV7-8	TRBD2	16	TRBJ2-3	CASSPQWGGYPDTQYF	TGTGCCAGCAGCCCTCAGTGGGGGGGATATCCGGATACGCAGTATTTT
NA	TRBV5-5	NA	14	TRBJ1-2	CASSPTSGTYGYTF	TGTGCCAGCAGCCCTACGTCGGGAACCTATGGCTACACCTTC
few	TRBV6-5	NA	13	TRBJ2-7	CASSRSDSDKQYF	TGTGCCAGCAGCCGATCGGACAGCGATAAGCAGTACTTC
NA	TRBV19	NA	17	TRBJ1-2	CASTPPFGLKINYGYTF	TGTGCCAGTACACCTCCCTTTGGACTCAAAATTAACTATGGCTACACCTTC
NA	TRBV7-9	NA	14	TRBJ2-2	CASKRTTNTGELFF	TGTGCCAGCAAAAGGACAACGAACACCGGGGAGCTGTTTTTT
NA	TRBV7-8	NA	13	TRBJ2-1	CASSLQVYNEQFF	TGTGCCAGCAGCTTACAGGTATACAATGAGCAGTTCTTC
NA	TRBV6-1	TRBD2	15	TRBJ2-7	CASSETASGSYEQYF	TGTGCCAGCAGTGAAACCGCTAGCGGGAGCTACGAGCAGTACTTC
once	TRBV7-9	TRBD2	18	TRBJ2-6	CASSFPTSGGAGANVLTF	TGTGCCAGCAGCTTCCCCACTAGCGGGGGGGCTGGGGCCAACGTCCTGACTTTC
NA	TRBV6-1	NA	13	TRBJ1-3	CATLRASGNTIYF	TGTGCCACCCTGAGGGCATCTGGAAACACCATATATTTT
once	TRBV19	TRBD1	13	TRBJ1-5	CASTGQVDQPQHF	TGTGCCAGTACGGGACAGGTCGATCAGCCCCAGCATTTT
NA	TRBV19	NA	13	TRBJ2-7	CASSKSAVYEQYF	TGTGCCAGTAGTAAGTCGGCGGTCTACGAGCAGTACTTC
NA	TRBV5-1	TRBD2	15	TRBJ2-3	CASSLRGVVTDTQYF	TGCGCCAGCAGCTTACGGGGGGTAGTCACAGATACGCAGTATTTT
NA	TRBV4-1	NA	14	TRBJ1-2	CASSQLVFNYGYTF	TGCGCCAGCAGCCAATTAGTATTTAACTATGGCTACACCTTC
NA	TRBV30	NA	13	TRBJ2-5	CAWSGEAWETQYF	TGTGCCTGGAGTGGAGAAGCTTGGGAGACCCAGTACTTC
NA	TRBV9	TRBD2	15	TRBJ2-5	CASSEGLAGVETQYF	TGTGCCAGCAGCGAGGGACTAGCGGGAGTGGAGACCCAGTACTTC
NA	TRBV6-1	TRBD1	16	TRBJ1-2	CASSDAVDRPLYGYTF	TGTGCCAGCAGTGACGCCGTGGACAGGCCCCTCTATGGCTACACCTTC
NA	TRBV11-2	TRBD2	16	TRBJ2-2	CASASNSGPNTGELFF	TGTGCCAGCGCTTCGAATAGCGGGCCGAACACCGGGGAGCTGTTTTTT
NA	TRBV19	NA	12	TRBJ1-6	CASKQTNSPLHF	TGTGCCAGTAAACAGACCAATTCACCCCTCCACTTT
NA	TRBV30	NA	13	TRBJ2-5	CAWSLRVQETQYF	TGTGCCTGGAGTCTCCGGGTCCAAGAGACCCAGTACTTC
few	TRBV30	TRBD1	12	TRBJ2-7	CAWGGQGGEQYF	TGTGCCTGGGGAGGACAGGGGGGCGAGCAGTACTTC
NA	TRBV30	NA	14	TRBJ2-2	CAWSRTLLGGELFF	TGTGCCTGGAGTCGGACTCTTCTAGGGGGGGAGCTGTTTTTT
NA	TRBV19	TRBD2	16	TRBJ2-1	CASSIGPSGRVNEQFF	TGTGCCAGTAGTATAGGGCCTAGCGGGCGAGTCAATGAGCAGTTCTTC
NA	TRBV27	TRBD1	15	TRBJ1-2	CASRITGTGGHGYTF	TGTGCCAGCAGGATTACCGGGACAGGGGGCCATGGCTACACCTTC
NA	TRBV7-2	TRBD2	15	TRBJ2-7	CASGMGLAGAHEQYF	TGTGCCAGCGGCATGGGGCTAGCGGGAGCCCACGAGCAGTACTTC
NA	TRBV19	TRBD2	16	TRBJ2-5	CASSPSGGANQETQYF	TGTGCCAGTAGTCCGAGCGGGGGGGCTAATCAGGAGACCCAGTACTTC
NA	TRBV5-1	TRBD2	17	TRBJ2-2	CASRHRTSGQNTGELFF	TGCGCCAGCAGGCACCGGACTAGCGGGCAGAACACCGGGGAGCTGTTTTTT
NA	TRBV5-1	NA	15	TRBJ2-1	CASSPSGSPYNEQFF	TGCGCCAGCAGCCCGAGCGGGTCTCCCTACAATGAGCAGTTCTTC
NA	TRBV15	TRBD1	15	TRBJ1-3	CATSTPRDRGNTIYF	TGTGCCACCAGCACCCCACGGGACAGGGGAAACACCATATATTTT
NA	TRBV5-1	TRBD1	17	TRBJ2-6	CASTQGQGAGGANVLTF	TGCGCCAGCACCCAGGGACAGGGGGCAGGTGGGGCCAACGTCCTGACTTTC
NA	TRBV2	TRBD2	17	TRBJ2-3	CASSDPQLAGSTDTQYF	TGTGCCAGCAGTGACCCTCAACTAGCGGGGAGCACAGATACGCAGTATTTT
once	TRBV5-1	TRBD1	15	TRBJ1-3	CASSPEDRTGNTIYF	TGCGCCAGCAGCCCGGAGGACAGGACTGGAAACACCATATATTTT
NA	TRBV19	TRBD1	14	TRBJ2-7	CASSIASGQGEQYF	TGTGCCAGTAGTATAGCCTCAGGACAGGGCGAGCAGTACTTC
NA	TRBV28	TRBD1	12	TRBJ1-1	CATGTVNTEAFF	TGTGCCACCGGGACAGTGAACACTGAAGCTTTCTTT
NA	TRBV30	TRBD2	13	TRBJ2-7	CAWGTSGSGEQYF	TGTGCCTGGGGGACTAGCGGGAGCGGCGAGCAGTACTTC
NA	TRBV2	NA	14	TRBJ2-2	CASSDVRGTGELFF	TGTGCCAGCAGTGACGTCCGGGGCACCGGGGAGCTGTTTTTT
NA	TRBV6-4	NA	14	TRBJ1-1	CASRPTVLNTEAFF	TGTGCCAGCAGACCGACAGTCTTGAACACTGAAGCTTTCTTT